This T cell receptor beta chain was found in a study of T cell responses to AZD1222 COVID-19 vaccine. Findings and limits, study-wide: Only five or six AZD1222 recipients tested seropositive at baseline. CD4 TCRs associated with vaccination spanned spike, dominating at 160-218 and 743-854. Donors, mostly white British, included more females; clonal diversity was possibly underestimated.

Profiled with immunoSEQ multiplex PCR; TCRdb holds only in-frame clones, not every one. The sample holds about 120,000 clones, about nine tenths seen once. For this clone: What it binds is not known.

This CDR3 has 14 residues. Germline lookup yields CDR1 SGDLS and CDR2 YYNGEE. The germline V and J ends were trimmed by 8 bases and 2 bases, with 16 bases remaining between them. The TCR originated in an adult in good health. This chain joins TRBV9 and TRBJ1-1; tentative D call: TRBD1 (5 bases). Source: peripheral blood, taken on day 0 of AZD1222 vaccination. Written as DNA, the CDR3 is TGTGCCAGTTCCCTTCGTGGACAAAACACTGAAGCTTTCTTT. This encodes CASSLRGQNTEAFF.